This TCR beta chain originates from a study of sequential checkpoint blockade in melanoma. Study overall: Arm A got nivolumab then ipilimumab; arm B the reverse, 1:1. Both treatment sequences were followed by maintenance nivolumab.

Treatment: randomized to nivolumab then ipilimumab (arm A) or the reverse (arm B). DNA-damaging chemotherapy had not been given to any patient beforehand. TCRdb's table, derived via immunoSEQ multiplex PCR, lists solely in-frame clones and lacks some. The data show approximately 8,400 clones, under 80% seen once. Germline-derived CDR1 and CDR2 are SEHNR and FQNEAQ (reference sequence). This CDR3 is built from 13 residues. V shed 5 bases and J shed 6 bases, with 13 bases lying between them. The sample was CD8+ T cells sorted from blood (inferred from file names), taken from a patient given nivolumab and ipilimumab in sequence. V and J are TRBV7-9 and TRBJ1-1, with D uncertain. The source of this sequence is a human patient with melanoma. Some clones in this sample may be carry-over from other donors' samples. The CDR3 region is CASSPLELSEAFF. CDR3 DNA sequence: TGTGCCAGCAGCCCTCTCGAGCTTTCTGAAGCTTTCTTT.